The present T cell receptor (beta chain) was sequenced within a study of T cells in Graves' hyperthyroidism and ophthalmopathy. Regions amplified from RNA transcripts were the TCR beta CDR3 regions. First-round RT-PCR with HTBI primers amplified the TCR CDR3 region. MiXCR was run by TCRdb on the multiplex PCR reads, yielding one entry per CDR3 protein. This sample has about 660,000 distinct CDR3 sequences, with roughly 45% found just once. This clonotype appeared a few times. Its antigen is undetermined. General study points: Ophthalmopathy and stable hyperthyroidism were separated by a 13 V-J model. The model made its ophthalmopathy prediction, and onset followed a median about 5.9 months later.

Patients with uncontrolled infections, other autoimmune diseases, pregnancy or lactation were excluded. Every diagnosis used clinical symptoms, serum thyroxine and TRAb, thyroid ultrasound and orbital computed tomography. Germline trimming cut 3 bases from V and 4 bases from J; bases unmatched to any gene: 5. CDR3 length: 14 amino acids. In germline, CDR1 is SQVTM, CDR2 ANQGSEA. The V call is TRBV29-1, the J call TRBJ2-2; TRBD1 aligns across 7 bases. Sample: peripheral blood or thyroid tissue (not recorded which). This clonotype was sampled from an adult man with Graves' disease, either hyperthyroidism or ophthalmopathy (not recorded which). The CDR3 region is CSVEATGPTGELFF. The DNA for the CDR3 is TGCAGCGTTGAGGCGACAGGGCCCACCGGGGAGCTGTTTTTT.